The 3 T cell receptor beta chains below come from one sample, sequenced in a study of T cells in Graves' hyperthyroidism and ophthalmopathy. Amplification targeted TCR beta CDR3 regions from RNA transcripts. Primed by the HTBI set, a first-round RT-PCR was run on the TCR CDR3. TCRdb called the multiplex PCR reads again in MiXCR, with one record for every CDR3 protein. The sample has some 600,000 distinct CDR3 sequences; more than 45% are singletons. Material for sequencing was peripheral blood or thyroid tissue (not recorded which). The receptors originated from a young woman with Graves' hyperthyroidism.

The J gene is TRBJ2-7, the V gene TRBV12-3 or TRBV12-4, with 7 bases identical to TRBD1. The trim removed 4 bases at V and 5 bases at J, leaving 2 bases unmatched. CDR3 length equals 12 residues. The DNA of the CDR3 is TGTGCCAGCAGTTACAGGGGCCACGAGCAGTACTTC. Amino acids: CASSYRGHEQYF.

In the case of this clonotype: A much larger clone lies a single base off, so this may be a read error. This chain uses TRBV7-3 with TRBJ1-1; TRBD1 might be the D (6 bases). The length of the CDR3 is 13 residues. Germline V CDR1 and CDR2: SGHTA, FQGTGA. The CDR3 spells CASSQGQNTEALF. DNA for the CDR3: TGTGCCAGCAGCCAAGGACAGAACACTGAAGCTCTCTTT.

This clonotype has only a few counts. The chain uses TRBV12-3 or TRBV12-4 and TRBJ1-2; D gene unclear. The CDR3 is 12 amino acids. Trimming removed 4 bases at V and 4 bases at J, with 7 bases between. CDR3 bases: TGTGCCAGCAGTTCACCAGGCTATGGCTACACCTTC. Translation: CASSSPGYGYTF.